Following are 15 T cell receptor beta chains from one sample sequenced in a study of Graves' ophthalmopathy and Graves' hyperthyroidism. RNA transcripts provided the template for amplifying TCR beta CDR3 regions. An initial RT-PCR round employing HTBI primers preceded a second-round multiplex PCR. From the multiplex PCR reads, TCRdb called clonotypes with MiXCR, one entry per CDR3 protein. The sample shows over a million distinct CDR3 sequences, about 36% of them seen only once. The specimen was peripheral blood or thyroid tissue (not recorded which). All receptors come from an adult man with Graves' hyperthyroidism.

This clonotype was found many times. The chain recombines TRBV7-9 with TRBJ1-1, with D perhaps matching TRBD1 (5 bases). Deletions cut 2 bases from V and 6 bases from J, with 13 bases between. The length of the CDR3 is 14 residues. Germline lookup yields CDR1 SEHNR and CDR2 FQNEAQ (reference sequence). DNA for the CDR3: TGTGCCAGCAGCTTACCCCCAGCGGGGGCTGAAGCTTTCTTT. Translated, it gives CASSLPPAGAEAFF.

The chain joins TRBV2 to TRBJ1-2; a possible D gene is TRBD1 (5 bases). CDR1 and CDR2 from the germline V gene are SNHLY and FYNNEI. The V end was cut by 4 bases, the J end by 11 bases, with 14 bases between. The CDR3 has 12 amino acids. CDR3 loop: CASSGTGPGYTF. The CDR3 coding sequence is TGTGCCAGCAGTGGTACAGGTCCGGGGTACACCTTC.

About this clonotype itself: It may be a read error: a sequence one base away is much more abundant. The rearrangement links TRBV2 to TRBJ1-5; 8 bases are shared with TRBD1. Trimming took 6 bases from V and 3 from J; bases not matched to a gene: 10. CDR3 size: 16 residues. Germline V gene lookup returns CDR1 SNHLY and CDR2 FYNNEI. The CDR3 DNA follows: TGTGCCAGCAGCTTTGGGGACAGGAGCGTCAATCAGCCCCAGCATTTT. This codes for CASSFGDRSVNQPQHF.

The rearrangement links TRBV25-1 to TRBJ2-2, with D possibly being TRBD2 (6 bases). Trimming removed 1 base from V and 9 bases from J, with 15 bases in between. Germline CDR1 is MGHDK and CDR2 is SYGVNS. This CDR3 is built from 15 residues. CDR3 sequence: CASSEFPGRDRELFF. CDR3 nucleotides: TGTGCCAGCAGTGAATTCCCGGGGCGGGACCGGGAGCTGTTTTTT.

This clonotype was recorded a few times. This sequence joins TRBV3-1 and TRBJ1-6, with 7 positions matching TRBD1. The CDR3 extends over 15 amino acids. Germline V gene lookup returns CDR1 LGHDT and CDR2 YNNKEL (reference sequence). Unmatched junction bases numbered 6, after V lost 3 bases and J lost 7 bases. CDR3 nucleotides: TGTGCCAGCAGCCACGGGACAGCTTTAAATTCACCCCTCCACTTT. This translates into CASSHGTALNSPLHF.

As concerns this clonotype: A much larger clone differs from this one at a single base, so this may be a read error. This chain joins TRBV7-8 and TRBJ1-3, with TRBD1 identical over 8 bases. CDR1 is SGHVS, CDR2 FQNEAQ, per germline. This CDR3 region has 15 residues. CDR3 in amino acids: CAGSLIQGAWDAIYF. In DNA, the CDR3 is TGTGCCGGCAGCTTAATCCAGGGGGCTTGGGACGCCATATATTTT.

This clonotype came up many times. The V gene is TRBV2, the J gene TRBJ1-1; TRBD1 matches 9 bases. Germline V lookup: CDR1 SNHLY, CDR2 FYNNEI. Losses at the gene ends were 5 bases for V and 4 bases for J; bases not matched to a gene: 5. This CDR3 is 14 amino acids long. The CDR3, as DNA: TGTGCCAGCAGTTCGGACAGGGGCAGCACTGAAGCTTTCTTT. Translating it yields CASSSDRGSTEAFF.

On this clonotype: This could be a read error, since a much larger clone is one nucleotide away. This chain uses TRBV7-2 with TRBJ2-6; 7 bases match TRBD2. CDR1 SGHTA and CDR2 FQGNSA come from the germline V gene. This CDR3 contains 19 residues. This CDR3 is CASLLNPAGTLSGTNVLTF. The CDR3 DNA reads TGTGCCAGCCTACTAAACCCAGCGGGAACCCTCTCTGGGACCAACGTCCTGACTTTC.

The rearrangement joins TRBV10-3 to TRBJ1-6, with D perhaps matching TRBD1 (5 bases). Between the trimmed V and J ends, which lost 6 bases and 8 bases, there was a span of 17 bases. The germline CDR1 and CDR2 sequences are ENHRY and SYGVKD. This CDR3 comprises 15 residues. CDR3 in DNA: TGTGCCATCAGGCCGGGACGGCGGTTAGATTCACCCCTCCACTTT. It encodes CAIRPGRRLDSPLHF.

The gene calls are TRBV29-1 and TRBJ1-1; 7 positions match TRBD1. This CDR3 has 14 amino acids. Germline-derived CDR1 and CDR2 are SQVTM and ANQGSEA. After removal of 3 bases from V and 3 bases from J, the junction contained 7 bases not matched to a gene. CDR3 DNA sequence: TGCAGCGTTGAGGGGACAGACGCAGACACTGAAGCTTTCTTT. Translating gives CSVEGTDADTEAFF.

This chain connects TRBV3-1 to TRBJ1-5; no firm D call. The length of the CDR3 is 13 residues. With 1 base removed from V and 4 bases from J, the gap between germline ends came to 5 bases. CDR1 is LGHDT, CDR2 YNNKEL, per germline (reference sequence). CDR3 sequence: CASSQAENQPQHF. In DNA, the CDR3 is TGTGCCAGCAGCCAAGCGGAAAATCAGCCCCAGCATTTT.

There are many counts of this clonotype. This chain uses TRBV6-5 with TRBJ1-6; D remains unclear. The V end was cut by 1 base, the J end by 8 bases, with 12 bases between. The CDR3 extends over 15 amino acids. The germline V gene has CDR1 MNHEY and CDR2 SVGAGI. The CDR3 loop reads CASSYFSQNDSPLHF. DNA for the CDR3: TGTGCCAGCAGTTACTTCTCGCAAAACGATTCACCCCTCCACTTT.

The chain carries TRBV20-1 and TRBJ2-6; 7 bases map to TRBD1. Germline assignment: CDR1 DFQATT and CDR2 SNEGSKA (reference sequence). The CDR3 totals 17 residues. J lost 4 bases, V lost 3 bases, and 12 bases had no gene match. CDR3 sequence reads: CSASRRTGAAGANVLTF. The CDR3 coding sequence is TGCAGTGCTAGTAGGAGAACAGGGGCCGCGGGGGCCAACGTCCTGACTTTC.

This clonotype has ten or more counts. The chain carries TRBV12-3 or TRBV12-4 and TRBJ1-5; D uncertain. The CDR3 runs 13 residues. V was clipped by 5 bases and J by 5 bases, with 10 bases between them. CDR3 in DNA: TGTGCCAGCAGTCATGCAGGAGATCAGCCCCAGCATTTT. This translates into CASSHAGDQPQHF.

This clonotype occurred many times. J is TRBJ2-5 and V is TRBV7-9; D is unclear. The ends were cut back, 4 bases at V and 2 bases at J, with 17 bases in the middle. The germline CDR1 and CDR2 sequences are SEHNR and FQNEAQ (reference sequence). The CDR3 contains 16 residues. CDR3 nucleotide sequence: TGTGCCAGCAGCTCAACCAAGGTCGAGTTTCAAGAGACCCAGTACTTC. It encodes CASSSTKVEFQETQYF.